This record looks at one TCR beta chain sequence and its context. The antigen is undetermined. The sample is drawn from a study of shared clonotypes between healthy human individuals. The CDR3 runs 19 residues. As handled by the study authors: Filtering differed because ImmunoSEQ produced junction-only sequences that carried no quality scores. The data were produced by immunoSEQ multiplex PCR, yet TCRdb's version contains in-frame clones alone and is incomplete. The V and J calls and clone size are taken from that table; D and trimming were inferred from the DNA. The sample lists under 2,500,000 clones; approximately 96% were seen once. Study results and caveats: Generation of non-shared clonotypes was less probable than generation of clonotypes shared by all four donors.

This chain links TRBV21-1 with TRBJ2-1; TRBD1 is the table's D call and was not checked against the DNA. TRBV21-1 is a pseudogene. The TCR sequence derives from a man aged 18 to 29 in good health. Material for sequencing was naive CD4+ T cells sorted from blood. The subset is: CD45RA+ positively selected. CDR3 sequence: CASTRPGTGGPFSYNEQFF. The CDR3 nucleotides read TGTGCCAGCACTAGACCCGGGACAGGGGGCCCCTTCTCCTACAATGAGCAGTTCTTC.